The 18 T cell receptor beta chains presented below share a single source sample, sequenced in a study of cytomegalovirus exposure and HLA in healthy donors. Researchers ran the PCR with 60 Vbeta and 13 Jbeta primers. The method was immunoSEQ multiplex PCR; TCRdb's version includes in-frame clones alone and lacks a portion of them. The sample includes 65,000 to 85,000 clones, less than 80% of them seen just once. The sequenced sample was PBMCs. Source of these receptors: a middle-aged woman in good health and CMV-seropositive.

This clone was seen once. This CDR3 is also generated by other DNA sequences in the sample. The chain couples TRBV20-1 to TRBJ2-7; D is possibly TRBD1 (6 bases). V was cut by 6 bases and J by 5 bases, with 11 bases left in between. The germline V gene has CDR1 DFQATT and CDR2 SNEGSKA (reference sequence). The CDR3 is made up of 11 amino acids. The chain's CDR3 is CSARGGHEQYF. The CDR3 DNA sequence: TGCAGTGCCCGTGGGGGCCACGAGCAGTACTTC.

This clone has only one observation. The chain employs TRBV11-1 and TRBJ1-5; D unresolved. V lost 3 bases and J lost 4, with 7 bases in between. CDR3 length: 13 amino acids. In germline, CDR1 is SGHAT, CDR2 FQDESV (reference sequence). The CDR3 bases are TGTGCCAGCAGCTTGGTAGAAAATCAGCCCCAGCATTTT. Amino acid sequence: CASSLVENQPQHF.

This chain uses TRBV13 with TRBJ2-7; TRBD1 agrees at 9 bases. V trimming: 0 bases; J trimming: 4 bases; junction bases outside the gene matches: 7. Per the germline V gene, CDR1 is PRHDT and CDR2 is FYEKMQ (reference sequence). The CDR3 is made up of 16 amino acids. CDR3 DNA sequence: TGTGCCAGCAGCTTAGGCGTGGGGACAGGGATGTACGAGCAGTACTTC. Residues: CASSLGVGTGMYEQYF.

A word on this clone: Here the CDR3 omits its conserved ending phenylalanine or tryptophan, so a read error is the likely source. It is unclear where the CDR3 begins or ends on the DNA, so no DNA is shown, and the CDR3 is as TCRdb lists it. This chain connects TRBV7-2 to TRBJ2-3; no DNA check was done on the table's D call, TRBD2. With termini counted, the CDR3 has 13 amino acids. In germline, CDR1 is SGHTA, CDR2 FQGNSA. The CDR3 here is CASSLAGSGGPKL.

Regarding this clone: An end of the junction differs from the germline gene, which may be a read error. The chain carries TRBV7-9 and TRBJ1-1; no clear D gene. The CDR3 has 15 residues. CDR1 is SEHNR and CDR2 is FQNEAQ in the germline V gene (reference sequence). The chain's CDR3 is CSSSYLQMMNTEAFF. The DNA of the CDR3 is TGTTCCAGCAGTTATCTTCAGATGATGAACACTGAAGCTTTCTTT.

The CDR3 is CASSGFGVWTAKTNEKLFF. CDR3 DNA sequence: TGTGCCAGCAGTGGATTTGGGGTTTGGACAGCTAAGACTAATGAAAAACTGTTTTTT. The rearrangement links TRBV28 to TRBJ1-4, with D possibly TRBD1 on 6 matching bases. The length of the CDR3 is 19 residues. The V end was cut by 5 bases, the J end by 2 bases, with 24 bases between. Germline loops: CDR1 MDHEN, CDR2 SYDVKM. The whole variable domain, filled in from reference TRBV28 and TRBJ1-4, reads DVKVTQSSRYLVKRTGEKVFLECVQDMDHENMFWYRQDPGLGLRLIYFSYDVKMKEKGDIPEGYSVSREKKERFSLILESASTNQTSMYLCASSGFGVWTAKTNEKLFFGSGTQLSVL.

The rearrangement uses TRBV7-2 and TRBJ1-4; a possible D gene is TRBD1 (5 bases). V shed 2 bases and J shed 5 bases, with 9 bases lying between them. Per germline, CDR1 SGHTA and CDR2 FQGNSA. This CDR3 is built from 14 residues. CDR3 sequence reads: CASSLPGINEKLFF. CDR3 coding DNA: TGTGCCAGCAGCTTACCAGGGATAAATGAAAAACTGTTTTTT.

The CDR3 sequence is CASSPDSENSPLHF. The CDR3 bases are TGTGCCAGCAGTCCCGACAGCGAGAATTCACCCCTCCACTTT. The chain links TRBV6-6 to TRBJ1-6; D is possibly TRBD1 (5 bases). Germline V gene sequence: CDR1 MNHNY, CDR2 SVGAGI (reference sequence). This CDR3 is built from 14 residues. Trimming pared 5 bases from V and 7 bases from J, leaving 12 bases between.

J is TRBJ2-2 and V is TRBV7-6; 9 bases match TRBD2. The V gene end was trimmed by 5 bases and the J gene end by 1 base; junction bases not matched to a gene: 5. The CDR3 has 16 residues. The germline V gene encodes CDR1 SGHVS and CDR2 FNYEAQ. The CDR3 DNA sequence: TGTGCCAGCAGCCAGCTAGCGGGGATGAACACCGGGGAGCTGTTTTTT. This gives the protein CASSQLAGMNTGELFF. Full variable domain (rest looked up from reference TRBV7-6 and TRBJ2-2): GAGVSQSPRYKVTKRGQDVALRCDPISGHVSLYWYRQALGQGPEFLTYFNYEAQQDKSGLPNDRFSAERPEGSISTLTIQRTEQRDSAMYRCASSQLAGMNTGELFFGEGSRLTVL.

The chain uses TRBV18 and TRBJ1-1, with D possibly TRBD1 on 6 matching bases. CDR1 is KGHSH, CDR2 LQKENI, per germline. V lost 1 base and J lost 4, with 7 bases in between. This CDR3 comprises 13 residues. The CDR3 DNA sequence: TGTGCCAGCTCACCACAGGGGGTCACTGAAGCTTTCTTT. This sequence encodes CASSPQGVTEAFF. The variable domain in full, with the rest retrieved from reference TRBV18 and TRBJ1-1, is NAGVMQNPRHLVRRRGQEARLRCSPMKGHSHVYWYRQLPEEGLKFMVYLQKENIIDESGMPKERFSAEFPKEGPSILRIQQVVRGDSAAYFCASSPQGVTEAFFGQGTRLTVV.

The chain recombines TRBV18 with TRBJ1-1; tentative D call: TRBD1 (6 bases). This CDR3 is 15 amino acids long. Germline CDR1 and CDR2: KGHSH and LQKENI. V was clipped by 0 bases and J by 4 bases, with 12 bases between them. DNA for the CDR3: TGTGCCAGCTCACCACCGTTTCTAGGGGGCACTGAAGCTTTCTTT. Translation: CASSPPFLGGTEAFF. Supplemented by reference TRBV18 and TRBJ1-1, the full variable domain reads NAGVMQNPRHLVRRRGQEARLRCSPMKGHSHVYWYRQLPEEGLKFMVYLQKENIIDESGMPKERFSAEFPKEGPSILRIQQVVRGDSAAYFCASSPPFLGGTEAFFGQGTRLTVV.

The chain couples TRBV9 to TRBJ2-5; 10 bases map to TRBD2. CDR3 length: 17 residues. V dropped 1 base and J dropped 2; count of bases not matched to a gene: 8. CDR1 SGDLS and CDR2 YYNGEE come from the germline V gene. The CDR3 DNA follows: TGTGCCAGCAGCGTATTTCCTAGCGGGGGCCGGCAAGAGACCCAGTACTTC. Amino acid sequence: CASSVFPSGGRQETQYF.

V gene TRBV7-3 combines with J gene TRBJ2-7; TRBD2 might be the D (5 bases). CDR3 length equals 14 residues. In germline, CDR1 is SGHTA, CDR2 FQGTGA. Trimming left V 5 bases short and J 5 bases short, with 16 bases between. CDR3 coding DNA: TGTGCCAGCAGCCAAGGTTGGACTCGAGACGAGCAGTACTTC. Translating gives CASSQGWTRDEQYF.

The chain has TRBV13 and TRBJ2-1; D may be TRBD1 (5 bases). Trimming removed 3 bases at V and 10 bases at J, with 13 bases between. Germline V gives CDR1 PRHDT, CDR2 FYEKMQ (reference sequence). The CDR3 spans 13 residues. Written as DNA, the CDR3 is TGTGCCAGCAGCTTTTTAGACCAGGGAGAGCAGTTCTTC. Amino acid sequence: CASSFLDQGEQFF.

The genes are TRBV6-6 and TRBJ1-5; perhaps TRBD1 as D (5 bases). Germline CDR1 and CDR2: MNHNY and SVGAGI (reference sequence). The CDR3 spans 15 residues. The V and J ends lost 5 bases and 7 bases respectively, with 18 bases between them. CDR3 amino acids: CASSIAVGLNQPQHF. The CDR3 coding sequence is TGTGCCAGCAGTATCGCAGTGGGGCTTAACCAGCCCCAGCATTTT.

The table lists this clone with a few counts. The chain is built from TRBV19 and TRBJ2-2, with 10 nucleotides matching TRBD2. This CDR3 is 16 amino acids long. V trimming: 3 bases; J trimming: 2 bases; junction bases outside the gene matches: 3. Germline values: CDR1 LNHDA, CDR2 SQIVND (reference sequence). The DNA of the CDR3 is TGTGCCAGTAGTATGACTAGCGGGTTAAACACCGGGGAGCTGTTTTTT. Translation: CASSMTSGLNTGELFF.

The chain combines TRBV7-2 with TRBJ1-1; TRBD1 might be the D (6 bases). Germline V gives CDR1 SGHTA, CDR2 FQGNSA. The germline V and J ends were trimmed by 1 base and 7 bases, with 13 bases remaining between them. This CDR3 is 14 amino acids long. The CDR3 region has the DNA TGTGCCAGCAGCTTAGGGTCAGGGGCCTTTGAAGCTTTCTTT. Translated: CASSLGSGAFEAFF.

The CDR3 nucleotides are TGTGCCAGCAGTTACGGGGGGTCAAAGACCGGGGAGCTGTTTTTT. Translation gives CASSYGGSKTGELFF. The chain employs TRBV6-6 and TRBJ2-2, with a weak D call TRBD2 (6 bases). Germline CDR1 MNHNY, CDR2 SVGAGI (reference sequence). The CDR3 is made up of 15 amino acids. V lost 2 bases to trimming and J lost 5 bases, with 12 bases between them.